Below are 27 T cell receptor beta chains sequenced from a single sample in a study of control samples from healthy donors and cancer patients. Measured with immunoSEQ multiplex PCR; TCRdb has only the in-frame clones, and not every one. The data show 150,000 to 200,000 clones, with roughly 92% seen just once and 1.2% to 1.5% held by the top ten. Source material: blood. These receptors originate from a man aged 30 to 45 in good health.

This clone has a single count. The chain has TRBV30 and TRBJ2-2; D unclear. Germline V lookup: CDR1 GTSNPN, CDR2 SVGIG (reference sequence). Trimming took off 0 bases at V and 7 bases at J, with 6 bases between the two ends. This CDR3 region has 12 residues. The CDR3 nucleotides are TGTGCCTGGAGTGTACTTTTCGGGGAGCTGTTTTTT. Its translation: CAWSVLFGELFF.

The rearrangement uses TRBV5-1 and TRBJ2-3; D is unclear. Germline CDR1 reads SGHRS; CDR2 reads YFSETQ. Trimming removed 7 bases from V and 1 base from J, with 10 bases in between. The CDR3 is 13 amino acids. CDR3 protein: CASGSAGTDTQYF. Written as DNA, the CDR3 is TGCGCCAGCGGCAGCGCGGGCACAGATACGCAGTATTTT. The entire variable domain, with the rest obtained from reference TRBV5-1 and TRBJ2-3, is as follows: KAGVTQTPRYLIKTRGQQVTLSCSPISGHRSVSWYQQTPGQGLQFLFEYFSETQRNKGNFPGRFSGRQFSNSRSEMNVSTLELGDSALYLCASGSAGTDTQYFGPGTRLTVL.

V is TRBV19 and J is TRBJ1-2, with D unresolved. CDR3 length equals 14 residues. The V and J ends lost 3 bases and 4 bases respectively, with 12 bases between them. In germline, CDR1 is LNHDA, CDR2 SQIVND (reference sequence). In nucleotides, the CDR3 is TGTGCCAGTAGTATGACGGGGTCCATCTATGGCTACACCTTC. Its translation: CASSMTGSIYGYTF.

V is TRBV3-1 (or the pseudogene TRBV3-2) and J is TRBJ2-3, with 8 bases identical to TRBD2. From germline, CDR1 is LGHDT and CDR2 YNNKEL (reference sequence). V lost 3 bases to trimming and J lost 4 bases; unmatched junction nucleotides: 9. The CDR3 contains 16 residues. For the CDR3, the DNA is TGTGCCAGCAGCCATAGCGGGAACGGCATAGCAGATACGCAGTATTTT. The encoded protein is CASSHSGNGIADTQYF.

The chain combines TRBV7-3 with TRBJ1-2, with 11 bases matching TRBD1. J lost 6 bases, V lost 5 bases, and 5 bases had no gene match. CDR1 is SGHTA, CDR2 FQGTGA, per germline. CDR3 length: 14 amino acids. CDR3 protein: CASSTGQGVNGYTF. The CDR3 nucleotides read TGTGCCAGCAGCACGGGACAGGGGGTAAATGGCTACACCTTC.

The J gene is TRBJ1-2, the V gene TRBV28, with a weak D call TRBD1 (5 bases). Trimming cost V 5 bases and J 2 bases, with 12 bases left between them. The length of the CDR3 is 14 residues. The germline V gene encodes CDR1 MDHEN and CDR2 SYDVKM. In DNA, the CDR3 is TGTGCCAGCAGTCCTGAGTGGGGCAACTATGGCTACACCTTC. This gives the protein CASSPEWGNYGYTF.

The V gene is TRBV2, the J gene TRBJ2-5; D may be TRBD1 or TRBD2 (5 bases each). The CDR3 consists of 15 residues. Per the germline V gene, CDR1 is SNHLY and CDR2 is FYNNEI. V lost 0 bases to trimming and J lost 4 bases, with 12 bases between them. CDR3 sequence reads: CASSEAGAGAETQYF. CDR3 nucleotide sequence: TGTGCCAGCAGTGAAGCAGGTGCCGGGGCAGAGACCCAGTACTTC.

This clone was observed a handful of times. The V gene is TRBV21-1, the J gene TRBJ2-3. TRBV21-1 is recorded as a pseudogene. The CDR3 consists of 17 residues. DNA for the CDR3: TGTGCCAGCAGCAAAATGTCGGTGGGGAAAAGCACAGATACGCAGTATTTT. This codes for CASSKMSVGKSTDTQYF.

The chain has TRBV4-1 and TRBJ1-6, with D possibly TRBD1 on 5 matching bases. Germline CDR1 and CDR2: MGHRA and YSYEKL. The germline V and J ends were trimmed by 1 base and 7 bases, with 17 bases remaining between them. The CDR3 consists of 17 residues. CDR3 amino acids: CASSQGAARGANSPLHF. CDR3 in DNA: TGCGCCAGCAGCCAAGGGGCAGCCCGCGGGGCAAATTCACCCCTCCACTTT.

The chain carries TRBV7-8 and TRBJ1-5; possibly TRBD1 for D (5 bases). The CDR3 length is 16 residues. In germline, CDR1 is SGHVS, CDR2 FQNEAQ. V lost 5 bases to trimming and J lost 5 bases, with 19 bases between them. The CDR3 protein is CASSRDGLPLYQPQHF. As DNA, the CDR3 is TGTGCCAGCAGCCGGGACGGACTCCCTCTTTATCAGCCCCAGCATTTT.

Only one count was recorded for this clone. This chain uses TRBV5-4 with TRBJ2-7; D ambiguous. The CDR3 consists of 13 residues. V was clipped by 3 bases and J by 2 bases, with 9 bases between them. From germline, CDR1 is SGHNT and CDR2 YYREEE (reference sequence). The DNA of the CDR3 is TGTGCCAGCAGCTCTCAACCCCCCTACGAGCAGTACTTC. It encodes CASSSQPPYEQYF.

The gene calls are TRBV4-2 and TRBJ2-3; a weak D match, TRBD2 (7 bases). Per the germline V gene, CDR1 is LGHNA and CDR2 is YNFKEQ. This CDR3 spans 16 amino acids. The V end lost 0 bases, the J end lost 4 bases, and 14 bases lay between the germline ends. The CDR3: CASSQEGGPGADTQYF. The CDR3, as DNA: TGTGCCAGCAGCCAAGAGGGGGGGCCGGGCGCAGATACGCAGTATTTT.

The J gene is TRBJ1-1, the V gene TRBV5-5; no definite D call. V shed 0 bases and J shed 8 bases, with 17 bases lying between them. This CDR3 is built from 15 residues. Germline V lookup: CDR1 SGHKS, CDR2 YYEKEE (reference sequence). This chain's CDR3 is CASSLVTFSPPEAFF. For the CDR3, the DNA is TGTGCCAGCAGCTTGGTAACATTTTCCCCCCCAGAAGCTTTCTTT. The variable domain in full, with the rest retrieved from reference TRBV5-5 and TRBJ1-1, is DAGVTQSPTHLIKTRGQQVTLRCSPISGHKSVSWYQQVLGQGPQFIFQYYEKEERGRGNFPDRFSARQFPNYSSELNVNALLLGDSALYLCASSLVTFSPPEAFFGQGTRLTVV.

The chain links TRBV9 to TRBJ2-7, with TRBD1 matching over 10 bases. The junction had 4 bases not matched to a gene; V was cut back by 3 bases and J by 4 bases. This CDR3 is built from 14 residues. CDR1 and CDR2 (germline): SGDLS, YYNGEE. The CDR3 reads CASSARTGGYEQYF. CDR3 sequence (DNA): TGTGCCAGCAGCGCCCGGACAGGGGGGTACGAGCAGTACTTC.

This chain uses TRBV11-2 with TRBJ1-2; no clear D gene. V shed 8 bases and J shed 0 bases, with 13 bases lying between them. This CDR3 region has 14 residues. CDR1 and CDR2 (germline): SGHAT, FQNNGV. CDR3 nucleotide sequence: TGTGCCAGCGGGGAGGGCTTCTCTAACTATGGCTACACCTTC. It yields the protein CASGEGFSNYGYTF.

The chain combines TRBV19 with TRBJ1-4; TRBD1 matches at 11 bases. The germline gives CDR1 LNHDA, CDR2 SQIVND (reference sequence). This CDR3 is 15 amino acids long. V trimming: 5 bases; J trimming: 7 bases; junction bases outside the gene matches: 6. In DNA, the CDR3 is TGTGCCAGTAGTCCATACGGGACAGGGGGTGAAAAACTGTTTTTT. Its protein is CASSPYGTGGEKLFF.

With respect to this clone: Other DNA sequences of this sample code for an identical CDR3. The chain joins TRBV5-1 to TRBJ1-3, with D hard to call. This CDR3 is built from 14 residues. Looked up from germline, CDR1 is SGHRS and CDR2 is YFSETQ. Trimming shortened V by 2 bases and J by 4 bases, and 10 bases separated the two germline ends. The CDR3 is CASSLEGTGNTIYF. The CDR3 coding sequence is TGCGCCAGCAGCTTAGAGGGCACAGGAAACACCATATATTTT.

The V gene is TRBV20-1, the J gene TRBJ1-2; D call uncertain. CDR1 is DFQATT and CDR2 is SNEGSKA in the germline V gene (reference sequence). The CDR3 extends over 11 amino acids. V shed 0 bases and J shed 6 bases, with 5 bases lying between them. This CDR3 reads CSAREVNGYTF. CDR3 DNA: TGCAGTGCTAGAGAGGTCAATGGCTACACCTTC.

The rearrangement uses TRBV14 and TRBJ2-2, with D uncertain. The germline V gene has CDR1 SGHDN and CDR2 FVKESK. V was clipped by 4 bases and J by 1 base, with 1 base between them. The CDR3 covers 12 residues. The CDR3 DNA reads as TGTGCCAGCAGCCGGAACACCGGGGAGCTGTTTTTT. This translates into CASSRNTGELFF. Full variable domain (rest looked up from reference TRBV14 and TRBJ2-2): EAGVTQFPSHSVIEKGQTVTLRCDPISGHDNLYWYRRVMGKEIKFLLHFVKESKQDESGMPNNRFLAERTGGTYSTLKVQPAELEDSGVYFCASSRNTGELFFGEGSRLTVL.

The V call is TRBV6-5, the J call TRBJ1-3, with 7 bases fitting TRBD1. Germline CDR1 reads MNHEY; CDR2 reads SVGAGI. Germline trimming cut 8 bases from V and 0 bases from J; bases unmatched to any gene: 4. This CDR3 comprises 14 residues. CDR3 sequence reads: CASGDSRSGNTIYF. The CDR3 DNA sequence: TGTGCCAGCGGGGACAGCCGCTCTGGAAACACCATATATTTT.

The chain recombines TRBV13 with TRBJ2-7; 8 positions match TRBD2. The CDR3 has 16 amino acids. The junction had 12 bases not matched to a gene; V was cut back by 5 bases and J by 3 bases. Germline V lookup: CDR1 PRHDT, CDR2 FYEKMQ (reference sequence). DNA for the CDR3: TGTGCCAGCAGCGGCCCGGGACTAGAGAGCGACTACGAGCAGTACTTC. Protein: CASSGPGLESDYEQYF. The full variable domain, its missing parts supplied by reference TRBV13 and TRBJ2-7, is AAGVIQSPRHLIKEKRETATLKCYPIPRHDTVYWYQQGPGQDPQFLISFYEKMQSDKGSIPDRFSAQQFSDYHSELNMSSLELGDSALYFCASSGPGLESDYEQYFGPGTRLTVT.

The CDR3 spells CASSIQGRNTIYF. DNA of the CDR3: TGTGCCAGCAGTATACAGGGTCGGAACACCATATATTTT. The chain joins TRBV2 to TRBJ1-3, with a possible D match to TRBD1 (6 bases). Germline lookup yields CDR1 SNHLY and CDR2 FYNNEI. Trimming cost V 5 bases and J 7 bases, with 12 bases left between them. The CDR3 is made up of 13 amino acids.

In this sample, this clone turned up once. CDR3 DNA sequence: TGTGCCAGCAGTTTGTCTTCCGGCAGCCCCTACGAGCAGTACTTC. This codes for CASSLSSGSPYEQYF. The rearrangement uses TRBV27 and TRBJ2-7; D is undetermined. CDR1 is MNHEY and CDR2 is SMNVEV in the germline V gene (reference sequence). This CDR3 region has 15 residues. V lost 3 bases to trimming and J lost 2 bases, with 14 bases between them.

V is TRBV7-2 and J is TRBJ2-7; 9 bases agree with TRBD2. Losses at the gene ends were 5 bases for V and 2 bases for J; bases not matched to a gene: 10. Looked up from germline, CDR1 is SGHTA and CDR2 is FQGNSA. The CDR3 length is 16 residues. CDR3 region: CASSAGGSGGTYEQYF. The CDR3 DNA is TGTGCCAGCAGCGCGGGGGGCAGCGGGGGGACCTACGAGCAGTACTTC.

The J gene is TRBJ2-3, the V gene TRBV6-1; 9 bases match TRBD2. After removal of 4 bases from V and 0 bases from J, the junction contained 11 bases not matched to a gene. Looked up from germline, CDR1 is MNHNS and CDR2 is SASEGT. This CDR3 comprises 18 residues. DNA of the CDR3: TGTGCCAGCAGTGGACTCCGGACGGCGGGAGGGAGCACAGATACGCAGTATTTT. It specifies CASSGLRTAGGSTDTQYF.

The V call is TRBV18, the J call TRBJ2-2; no clear D. The germline gives CDR1 KGHSH, CDR2 LQKENI. Deletions cut 2 bases from V and 0 bases from J, with 4 bases between. The length of the CDR3 is 14 residues. The CDR3 coding sequence is TGTGCCAGCTCACCAGGGGCGAACACCGGGGAGCTGTTTTTT. Protein product: CASSPGANTGELFF.

This clone was seen a handful of times. Distinct nucleotide sequences in the sample also encode this CDR3. The chain links TRBV28 to TRBJ1-2; D perhaps matches TRBD1 (6 bases). V was trimmed by 5 bases and J by 5 bases, leaving 18 bases between them. The CDR3 runs 15 residues. The V gene's germline CDR1 is MDHEN and CDR2 SYDVKM. The CDR3, as DNA: TGTGCCAGCAGTACGGGAGGGGGAGGGGGTTATGGCTACACCTTC. Its translation: CASSTGGGGGYGYTF.